The next 12 T cell receptor beta chains were all read from a single sample in a study of cytomegalovirus exposure and HLA in healthy donors. The PCR contained 60 Vbeta and 13 Jbeta primers. The assay was immunoSEQ multiplex PCR, and TCRdb's table has in-frame clones only and misses some. The sample shows approximately 150,000 clones, and less than 2% sits with its ten largest clones. The sequenced sample consisted of PBMCs. The receptors here all came from a woman aged 40 to 55 in good health and CMV-seronegative.

The chain has TRBV7-3 and TRBJ1-2; D is perhaps TRBD1 (5 bases). This CDR3 spans 14 amino acids. V was trimmed by 3 bases and J by 2 bases, leaving 10 bases between them. From germline, CDR1 is SGHTA and CDR2 FQGTGA. The chain's CDR3 is CASSLGGINYGYTF. The CDR3 coding sequence is TGTGCCAGCAGCTTGGGGGGGATCAACTATGGCTACACCTTC.

The V call is TRBV5-1, the J call TRBJ2-7; 8 nucleotides line up with TRBD2. The germline V gene encodes CDR1 SGHRS and CDR2 YFSETQ. The ends lost 3 bases at V and 8 bases at J; junction bases unmatched: 16. This CDR3 is 16 amino acids long. CDR3 DNA: TGCGCCAGCAGCTCTGGTGGTGGGACTAGAGGAATTCAGCAGTACTTC. Its protein product is CASSSGGGTRGIQQYF.

The chain uses TRBV6-6 and TRBJ1-5, with D unclear. CDR1 is MNHNY, CDR2 SVGAGI, per germline (reference sequence). The CDR3 totals 15 residues. Trimming shortened V by 6 bases and J by 0 bases, and 12 bases separated the two germline ends. CDR3 amino acids: CASSQQIYSNQPQHF. In DNA form, the CDR3 reads TGTGCCAGCAGCCAACAGATCTATAGCAATCAGCCCCAGCATTTT.

V and J are TRBV29-1 and TRBJ1-2; 9 bases fit TRBD1. CDR3 length: 14 amino acids. J lost 8 bases, V lost 2 bases, and 9 bases had no gene match. CDR1 and CDR2 from the germline V gene are SQVTM and ANQGSEA. The CDR3 protein is CSVEYTDRGIGYTF. The DNA of the CDR3 is TGCAGCGTTGAATATACCGACAGGGGGATCGGCTACACCTTC.

V usage is TRBV2 and J usage is TRBJ1-2; 11 bases agree with TRBD1. The CDR3 extends over 14 amino acids. Trimming took 6 bases from V and 6 from J; bases not matched to a gene: 6. Germline loops: CDR1 SNHLY, CDR2 FYNNEI. The CDR3 DNA follows: TGTGCCAGCAGCAGGACAGGGGGCAGAGATGGCTACACCTTC. Translating gives CASSRTGGRDGYTF.

The rearrangement uses TRBV25-1 and TRBJ2-5, with TRBD1 identical over 12 bases. The CDR3 sequence is 15 residues long. Germline-derived CDR1 and CDR2 are MGHDK and SYGVNS. With 4 bases clipped from V and 5 bases from J, the junction kept 5 bases outside the gene matches. For the CDR3, the DNA is TGTGCCAGCAGTGCCGGGACAGGGGGCGTGGAGACCCAGTACTTC. The encoded protein is CASSAGTGGVETQYF.

The chain joins TRBV6-6 to TRBJ1-2; possible D gene TRBD1, 5 bases. Germline V lookup: CDR1 MNHNY, CDR2 SVGAGI (reference sequence). V shed 5 bases and J shed 7 bases, with 14 bases lying between them. The CDR3 is made up of 13 amino acids. The CDR3 DNA is TGTGCCAGCAGTCCCCCAACAGGCGGTGGCTACACCTTC. This gives the protein CASSPPTGGGYTF.

The chain couples TRBV5-1 to TRBJ1-2; no definite D call. Germline V CDR1 and CDR2: SGHRS, YFSETQ. Deletions cut 4 bases from V and 2 bases from J, with 9 bases between. The CDR3 is 13 amino acids. The CDR3 loop is CASSRAGNYGYTF. The CDR3 nucleotides are TGCGCCAGCAGCCGGGCGGGCAACTATGGCTACACCTTC.

J is TRBJ2-3 and V is TRBV7-2; the match to TRBD1 covers 8 bases. J gave up 5 bases and V 5 bases, and 12 bases lay outside the gene matches. Germline assignment: CDR1 SGHTA and CDR2 FQGNSA. This CDR3 has 16 residues. CDR3 nucleotide sequence: TGTGCCAGCAGCCACAGGGGGGCCTCTGGGAGAGATACGCAGTATTTT. Translating gives CASSHRGASGRDTQYF.

The J gene is TRBJ2-3, the V gene TRBV19; 10 nucleotides agree with TRBD2. With V trimmed by 2 bases and J by 5 bases, 1 base remained unmatched. CDR3 length: 14 residues. Germline V gene data show CDR1 as LNHDA and CDR2 as SQIVND (reference sequence). The CDR3 sequence: CASSISGGVDTQYF. The CDR3 DNA reads TGTGCCAGTAGTATAAGCGGGGGGGTAGATACGCAGTATTTT.

The chain has TRBV6-1 and TRBJ2-2; the D gene is possibly TRBD1 (5 bases). From germline, CDR1 is MNHNS and CDR2 SASEGT. V was clipped by 3 bases and J by 2 bases, with 10 bases between them. The CDR3 extends over 15 amino acids. The CDR3 nucleotides read TGTGCCAGCAGTGATCAAGGGGCTAACACCGGGGAGCTGTTTTTT. This translates into CASSDQGANTGELFF.

V gene TRBV19 combines with J gene TRBJ2-7; perhaps TRBD2 as D (5 bases). CDR1 is LNHDA, CDR2 SQIVND, per germline (reference sequence). CDR3 length equals 13 residues. V lost 11 bases and J lost 0, with 14 bases in between. The CDR3 region is CAGHRGSSYEQYF. The DNA for the CDR3 is TGTGCCGGTCATCGAGGGAGCTCCTACGAGCAGTACTTC. The whole variable domain, remainder taken from reference TRBV19 and TRBJ2-7, is DGGITQSPKYLFRKEGQNVTLSCEQNLNHDAMYWYRQDPGQGLRLIYYSQIVNDFQKGDIAEGYSVSREKKESFPLTVTSAQKNPTAFYLCAGHRGSSYEQYFGPGTRLTVT.